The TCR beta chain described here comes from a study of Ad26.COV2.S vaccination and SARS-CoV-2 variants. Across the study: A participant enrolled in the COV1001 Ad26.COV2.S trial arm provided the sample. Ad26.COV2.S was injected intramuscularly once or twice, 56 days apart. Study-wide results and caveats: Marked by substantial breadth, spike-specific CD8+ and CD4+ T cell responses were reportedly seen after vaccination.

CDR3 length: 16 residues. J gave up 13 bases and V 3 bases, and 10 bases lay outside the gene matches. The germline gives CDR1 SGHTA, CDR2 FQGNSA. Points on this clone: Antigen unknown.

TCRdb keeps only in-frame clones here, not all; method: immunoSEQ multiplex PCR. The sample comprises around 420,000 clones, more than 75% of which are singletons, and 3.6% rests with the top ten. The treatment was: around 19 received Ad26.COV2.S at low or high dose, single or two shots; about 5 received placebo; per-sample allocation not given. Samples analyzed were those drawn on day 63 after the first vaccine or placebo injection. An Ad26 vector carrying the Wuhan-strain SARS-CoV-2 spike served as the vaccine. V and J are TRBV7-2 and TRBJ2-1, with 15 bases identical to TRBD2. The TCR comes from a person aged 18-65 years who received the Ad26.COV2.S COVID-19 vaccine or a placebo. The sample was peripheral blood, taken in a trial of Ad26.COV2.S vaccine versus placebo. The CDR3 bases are TGTGCCAGCAGCTTCTCGCCCGGGACTAGCGGGGGGCCCCAGTTCTTC. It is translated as CASSFSPGTSGGPQFF.